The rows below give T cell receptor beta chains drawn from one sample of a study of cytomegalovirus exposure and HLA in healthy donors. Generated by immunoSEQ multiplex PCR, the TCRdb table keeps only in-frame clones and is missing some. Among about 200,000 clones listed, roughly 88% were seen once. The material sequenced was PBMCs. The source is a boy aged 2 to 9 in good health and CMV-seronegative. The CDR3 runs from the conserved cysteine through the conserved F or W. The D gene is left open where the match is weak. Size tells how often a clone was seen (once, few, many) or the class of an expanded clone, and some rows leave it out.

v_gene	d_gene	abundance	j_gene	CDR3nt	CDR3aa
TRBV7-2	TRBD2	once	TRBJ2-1	TGTGCCAGCAGCTTAGCATCCGGGACTAGTTCCTACAATGAGCAGTTCTTC	CASSLASGTSSYNEQFF
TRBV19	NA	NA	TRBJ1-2	TGTGCCAGTACCACAAATCGAGGGACTGAGTTAGCTAACTATGGCTACACCTTC	CASTTNRGTELANYGYTF
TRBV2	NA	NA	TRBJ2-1	TGTGCCAGCTTTGAGGGAAGAGGAGGGACTGAGCAGTTCTTC	CASFEGRGGTEQFF
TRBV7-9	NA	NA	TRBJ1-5	TGTGCCAGCAGCTTAGACGGGGGGGTGAACCAGCCCCAGCATTTT	CASSLDGGVNQPQHF
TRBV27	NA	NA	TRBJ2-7	TGTGCCAGCAGTTCTACAGGGCGTGAGCAGTACTTC	CASSSTGREQYF
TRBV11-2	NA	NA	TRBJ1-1	TGTGCCAGCAGCTTAGATCCGGGGAGCACTGAAGCTTTCTTT	CASSLDPGSTEAFF
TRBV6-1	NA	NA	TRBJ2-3	TGTGCCAGCAGTGACCCGGGGGATCCAGATACGCAGTATTTT	CASSDPGDPDTQYF
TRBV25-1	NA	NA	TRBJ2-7	TGTGCCACACGAGTCGCCTACGAGCAGTACTTC	CATRVAYEQYF
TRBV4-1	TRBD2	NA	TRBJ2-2	TGCGCCAGCAGCCAAGAAATAGCGGGGGCCGGGGAGCTGTTTTTT	CASSQEIAGAGELFF
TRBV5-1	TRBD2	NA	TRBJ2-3	TGCGCCAGCAGCTTTCGGGCTAGCGGGAGGGAGGTGACAGATACGCAGTATTTT	CASSFRASGREVTDTQYF
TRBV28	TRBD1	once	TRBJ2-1	TGTGCCAGCAGTTCCCCCTACAGGGGGACCTACAATGAGCAGTTCTTC	CASSSPYRGTYNEQFF
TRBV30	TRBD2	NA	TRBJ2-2	TGTGCCTGGAGGCCGGGGGGAGGCACCGGGGAGCTGTTTTTT	CAWRPGGGTGELFF
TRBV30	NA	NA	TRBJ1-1	TGTGCCTGGAGTGTAGGGACACCGAACACTGAAGCTTTCTTT	CAWSVGTPNTEAFF
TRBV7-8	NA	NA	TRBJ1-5	TGTGCCAGCAGCTTAGAAGGGGGTAATCAGCCCCAGCATTTT	CASSLEGGNQPQHF
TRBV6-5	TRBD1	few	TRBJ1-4	TGTGCCAGCAGTTACAGGGGGCGCGTTGAAAAACTGTTTTTT	CASSYRGRVEKLFF
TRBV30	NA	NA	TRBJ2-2	TGTGCCTGGAGTGAGGGGTTCACCGGGGAGCTGTTTTTT	CAWSEGFTGELFF
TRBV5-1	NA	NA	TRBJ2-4	TGTGCCAGCAGCTTGGGGAGGATGGGGAAAAACATTCAGTACTTC	CASSLGRMGKNIQYF
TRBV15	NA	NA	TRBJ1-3	TGTGCCACCAGCGTAGCCGGGACAAATAGAAACACCATATATTTT	CATSVAGTNRNTIYF
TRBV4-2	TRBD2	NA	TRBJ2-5	TGTGCCAGCAGCCAAGATGGAACTAGCGGGGACGGGACCCAGTACTTC	CASSQDGTSGDGTQYF
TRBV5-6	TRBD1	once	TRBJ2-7	TGTGCCAGCAGCTTGGAAGCGACAGGGTCGGGCGAGCAGTACTTC	CASSLEATGSGEQYF
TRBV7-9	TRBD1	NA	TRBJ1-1	TGTGCCAGCAGCTTAGCCGGGACAGGGGCTTTCAAAGCTTTCTTT	CASSLAGTGAFKAFF
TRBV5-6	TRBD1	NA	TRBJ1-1	TGTGCCAGCAGCCCGACAGGGGGTTGGATTGAAGCTTTCTTT	CASSPTGGWIEAFF
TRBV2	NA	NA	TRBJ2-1	TGTGCCAGCAGTGCGAGGGAGTACAATGAGCAGTTCTTC	CASSAREYNEQFF
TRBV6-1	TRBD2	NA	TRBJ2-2	TGTGCCAGCAGTGACCGACTAGCGGGATACACCGGGGAGCTGTTTTTT	CASSDRLAGYTGELFF
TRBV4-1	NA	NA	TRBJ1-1	TGCGCCAGCAGCCAAGTTCGGGGGAGGGGTAACACTGAAGCTTTCTTT	CASSQVRGRGNTEAFF
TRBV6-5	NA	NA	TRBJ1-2	TGTGCCAGCACTACAGGGAGCCTTGGGGGCTACACCTTC	CASTTGSLGGYTF
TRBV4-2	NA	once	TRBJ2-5	TGTGCCAGCAGCCAAGAGGCACGAGAGACCCAGTACTTC	CASSQEARETQYF
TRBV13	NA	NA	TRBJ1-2	TGTGCCAGCAGCTCGCGACAGCTGGGCTACACCTTC	CASSSRQLGYTF
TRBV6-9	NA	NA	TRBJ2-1	TGTGCCAGCAGTTATTACGGAGATGAGCAGTTCTTC	CASSYYGDEQFF
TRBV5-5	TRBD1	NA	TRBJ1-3	TGTGCCAGCAGCTTGGACAGGGGGCCTGGAAACACCATATATTTT	CASSLDRGPGNTIYF
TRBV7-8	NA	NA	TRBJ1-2	TGTGCCAGCAGTAACCGCCGGGATGCTACCTATGGCTACACCTTC	CASSNRRDATYGYTF
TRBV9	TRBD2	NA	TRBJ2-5	TGTGCCAGCAGCCTTAGCGGGGAGACCCAGTACTTC	CASSLSGETQYF
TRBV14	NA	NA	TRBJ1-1	TGTGCCAGCAGCCAAGGGGCGGGGAGGTGGACTGAAGCTTTCTTT	CASSQGAGRWTEAFF
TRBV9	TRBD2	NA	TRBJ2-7	TGTGCCAGCAGCTCCAGACTAGCGGGAGTAAAGGACGAGCAGTACTTC	CASSSRLAGVKDEQYF
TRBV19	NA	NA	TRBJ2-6	TGTGCCAGTAGTATTACAGGGTCTGGGGCCAACGTCCTGACTTTC	CASSITGSGANVLTF
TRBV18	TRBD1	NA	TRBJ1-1	TGTGCCAGCTCAGGGGACAGGAACACTGAAGCTTTCTTT	CASSGDRNTEAFF
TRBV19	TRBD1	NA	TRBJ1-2	TGTGCCAGTAGTATATGGGGGACAGACTATGGCTACACCTTC	CASSIWGTDYGYTF
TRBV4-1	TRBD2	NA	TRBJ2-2	TGCGCCAGCAGCCAAGCCCCCCAAGCGGGGGGGCCTACCGGGGAGCTGTTTTTT	CASSQAPQAGGPTGELFF
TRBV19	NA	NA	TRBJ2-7	TGTGCCAGTAGTATCCGGACAACAACCGTCGGGCAGTACTTC	CASSIRTTTVGQYF
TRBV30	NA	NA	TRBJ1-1	TGTGCCTGGAGTGTCTCGGGTAGGACTGAAGCTTTCTTT	CAWSVSGRTEAFF
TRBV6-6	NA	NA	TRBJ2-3	TGTGCCAGCAGTTACTCGAAATCAGAAATGTCAGATACGCAGTATTTT	CASSYSKSEMSDTQYF
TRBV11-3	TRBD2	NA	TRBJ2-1	TGTGCCAGCAGCTTGGGAACTAGCGAGTCCCTGGATGAGCAGTTCTTC	CASSLGTSESLDEQFF
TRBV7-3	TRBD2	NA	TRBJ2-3	TGTGCCAGCAGCTTAACGCGGGGGGGTACGCAGTATTTT	CASSLTRGGTQYF
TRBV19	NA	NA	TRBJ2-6	TGTGCCAGTAGTAAACCGGCCGGGCCGGGACTCACCTATTTCTCTGGGGCCAACGTCCTGACTTTC	CASSKPAGPGLTYFSGANVLTF
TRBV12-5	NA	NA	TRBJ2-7	TGTGCTAGTGGTGTATACACAGGATCCTACGAGCAGTACTTC	CASGVYTGSYEQYF
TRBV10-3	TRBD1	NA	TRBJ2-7	TGTGCCATCAGCGGACCCCAGAGGGGGCACGACGAGCAGTACTTC	CAISGPQRGHDEQYF
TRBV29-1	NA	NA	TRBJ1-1	TGCAGCGTTGAGGCAGTTGAAGCTTTCTTT	CSVEAVEAFF
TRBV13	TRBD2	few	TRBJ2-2	TGTGCCAGCAGCTTTGTGCGGGAGCCCGGGGAGCTGTTTTTT	CASSFVREPGELFF
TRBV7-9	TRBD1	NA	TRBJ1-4	TGTGCCAGCAGCGCTCCGGGACAGCCTAATGAAAAACTGTTTTTT	CASSAPGQPNEKLFF
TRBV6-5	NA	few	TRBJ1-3	TGTGCCAGCAGGCCAGGGTCTGGAAACACCATATATTTT	CASRPGSGNTIYF
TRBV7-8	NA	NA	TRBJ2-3	TGTGCCAGCAGCTACAGAGATACGCAGTATTTT	CASSYRDTQYF
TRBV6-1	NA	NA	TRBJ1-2	TGTGCCAGCAGGGCGGGATTCTATGGCTACACCTTC	CASRAGFYGYTF
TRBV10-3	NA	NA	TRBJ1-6	TGTGCCATCAGTGAAGGACAGCTAAATTCACCCCTCCACTTT	CAISEGQLNSPLHF